Below, 4 T cell receptor beta chains from the same sample are listed, as sequenced in a study of CD8+ T cells in alopecia areata. RNA was extracted and reverse transcribed into cDNA as the sequencing template. Sequencing used immunoSEQ multiplex PCR; TCRdb keeps in-frame clones, though not all of them. Seen here are roughly 100,000 clones, 50% to 75% observed once, and the top ten hold less than 20%. As for treatment: oral pan-JAK inhibitor, 5-10 mg twice daily. The source material was CD8+ T cells sorted from blood, sampled at week 4, from a patient treated with tofacitinib. The source of these receptors is a human donor with alopecia areata.

This clone was counted once. This chain uses TRBV27 with TRBJ2-6; D ambiguous. The ends were cut back, 9 bases at V and 0 bases at J, with 6 bases in the middle. The germline CDR1 and CDR2 sequences are MNHEY and SMNVEV (reference sequence). The CDR3 is 13 amino acids. The CDR3 coding sequence is TGTGCCAGTTGCCCCTCTGGGGCCAACGTCCTGACTTTC. Protein product: CASCPSGANVLTF. Full variable domain (rest looked up from reference TRBV27 and TRBJ2-6): EAQVTQNPRYLITVTGKKLTVTCSQNMNHEYMSWYRQDPGLGLRQIYYSMNVEVTDKGDVPEGYKVSRKEKRNFPLILESPSPNQTSLYFCASCPSGANVLTFGAGSRLTVL.

This clone has just a few counts. This chain connects TRBV5-1 to TRBJ2-3; 10 bases fit TRBD2. The germline CDR1 and CDR2 sequences are SGHRS and YFSETQ. Unmatched junction bases numbered 16, after V lost 1 base and J lost 5 bases. CDR3 length: 19 residues. This CDR3 reads CASSLTTGSLAGVRDTQYF. The CDR3 DNA reads as TGCGCCAGCAGCTTGACAACAGGGTCCCTAGCGGGAGTACGAGATACGCAGTATTTT.

This chain connects TRBV7-3 to TRBJ2-1; D uncertain. CDR3 length: 14 amino acids. Trimming pared 2 bases from V and 11 bases from J, leaving 16 bases between. Germline CDR1 is SGHTA and CDR2 is FQGTGA. CDR3 sequence reads: CASSLLEIGPQQFF. For the CDR3, the DNA is TGTGCCAGCAGCTTACTAGAGATTGGGCCCCAGCAGTTCTTC.

This chain links TRBV29-1 with TRBJ1-1, with D uncertain. Germline CDR1 reads SQVTM; CDR2 reads ANQGSEA. V dropped 6 bases and J dropped 6 bases, with 8 bases sitting between them. The CDR3 covers 10 residues. This CDR3 reads CSVSMPEAFF. The CDR3 nucleotides are TGCAGCGTGTCCATGCCTGAAGCTTTCTTT.